The rows below give T cell receptor beta chains drawn from one sample of a study of CD8+ T cells in alopecia areata. Sequencing used immunoSEQ multiplex PCR; TCRdb keeps in-frame clones, though not all of them. Seen here are roughly 220,000 clones, 66% observed once, and the top ten hold more than 0.95%. Sequencing was performed on CD4+ T cells sorted from blood, taken around week 44, from a patient treated with tofacitinib. The source of these receptors is a human donor with alopecia areata. The CDR3 runs from the conserved cysteine through the conserved F or W. The D gene is left open where the match is weak. Rows may omit the clone size; those that give it use once, few, many or a size class.

J gene: TRBJ1-1
clone size: -
D gene: -
V gene: TRBV29-1
CDR3 protein: CSAVRQENTEAFF
CDR3 DNA: TGCAGCGCCGTAAGACAGGAGAACACTGAAGCTTTCTTT

J gene: TRBJ2-5
clone size: few
D gene: -
V gene: TRBV29-1
CDR3 protein: CSVVKLQETQYF
CDR3 DNA: TGCAGCGTTGTGAAGCTACAAGAGACCCAGTACTTC

J gene: TRBJ2-1
clone size: -
D gene: -
V gene: TRBV5-5
CDR3 protein: CASSPAGLRKDNEQFF
CDR3 DNA: TGTGCCAGCAGCCCCGCGGGATTACGAAAAGACAATGAGCAGTTCTTC

J gene: TRBJ1-1
clone size: -
D gene: -
V gene: TRBV29-1
CDR3 protein: CSVAPLAGANTEAFF
CDR3 DNA: TGCAGCGTTGCCCCTCTTGCGGGTGCGAACACTGAAGCTTTCTTT

J gene: TRBJ2-3
clone size: few
D gene: -
V gene: TRBV29-1
CDR3 protein: CSVDGSSTDTQYF
CDR3 DNA: TGCAGCGTTGATGGCTCTAGCACAGATACGCAGTATTTT

J gene: TRBJ2-2
clone size: -
D gene: TRBD1
V gene: TRBV6-1
CDR3 protein: CASIVTGGSGELFF
CDR3 DNA: TGTGCCAGCATCGTGACAGGGGGCTCCGGGGAGCTGTTTTTT

J gene: TRBJ2-1
clone size: -
D gene: -
V gene: TRBV29-1
CDR3 protein: CSGDRNNEQFF
CDR3 DNA: TGCAGCGGAGACAGAAACAATGAGCAGTTCTTC

J gene: TRBJ1-1
clone size: -
D gene: -
V gene: TRBV30
CDR3 protein: CAWSVRGAGTEAFF
CDR3 DNA: TGTGCCTGGAGTGTACGAGGGGCTGGGACTGAAGCTTTCTTT

J gene: TRBJ1-2
clone size: -
D gene: -
V gene: TRBV29-1
CDR3 protein: CSVSSYGYTF
CDR3 DNA: TGCAGCGTTTCGAGTTATGGCTACACCTTC

J gene: TRBJ2-5
clone size: -
D gene: -
V gene: TRBV7-2
CDR3 protein: CASSSPPAQTQYF
CDR3 DNA: TGTGCCAGCAGCTCCCCCCCGGCTCAGACCCAGTACTTC

J gene: TRBJ2-2
clone size: -
D gene: -
V gene: TRBV25-1
CDR3 protein: CASSTLLSTGELFF
CDR3 DNA: TGTGCCAGCAGTACCCTACTCTCGACCGGGGAGCTGTTTTTT

J gene: TRBJ1-5
clone size: -
D gene: -
V gene: TRBV20-1
CDR3 protein: CSAFDGSVHF
CDR3 DNA: TGCAGTGCTTTCGATGGCAGCGTGCATTTT

J gene: TRBJ2-5
clone size: -
D gene: TRBD2
V gene: TRBV7-2
CDR3 protein: CASSLDVAGEQETQYF
CDR3 DNA: TGTGCCAGCAGCTTAGATGTAGCGGGGGAACAAGAGACCCAGTACTTC

J gene: TRBJ2-5
clone size: once
D gene: -
V gene: TRBV11-2
CDR3 protein: CASSLQGIAQETQYF
CDR3 DNA: TGTGCCAGCAGCTTGCAGGGGATTGCCCAAGAGACCCAGTACTTC

J gene: TRBJ2-4
clone size: few
D gene: -
V gene: TRBV6-5
CDR3 protein: CASSSWPLGIQYF
CDR3 DNA: TGTGCCAGCAGTTCGTGGCCCTTAGGCATTCAGTACTTC

J gene: TRBJ2-6
clone size: -
D gene: -
V gene: TRBV7-2
CDR3 protein: CASREMDVLTF
CDR3 DNA: TGTGCCAGCAGGGAAATGGACGTCCTGACTTTC

J gene: TRBJ2-7
clone size: -
D gene: -
V gene: TRBV4-3
CDR3 protein: CASSQDRTATYEQYF
CDR3 DNA: TGCGCCAGCAGCCAAGATAGGACAGCTACCTACGAGCAGTACTTC

J gene: TRBJ2-7
clone size: -
D gene: -
V gene: TRBV30
CDR3 protein: CAWSSGAGGYEQYF
CDR3 DNA: TGTGCCTGGAGTAGTGGGGCAGGGGGGTACGAGCAGTACTTC

J gene: TRBJ1-5
clone size: -
D gene: TRBD1
V gene: TRBV29-1
CDR3 protein: CSAGQGADQPQHF
CDR3 DNA: TGCAGCGCAGGACAGGGGGCGGATCAGCCCCAGCATTTT

J gene: TRBJ2-1
clone size: few
D gene: TRBD2
V gene: TRBV15
CDR3 protein: CATSRAGSGGFGEQFF
CDR3 DNA: TGTGCCACCAGCAGAGCGGGTAGCGGGGGATTCGGTGAGCAGTTCTTC

J gene: TRBJ2-1
clone size: few
D gene: -
V gene: TRBV29-1
CDR3 protein: CSVYVSSYNEQFF
CDR3 DNA: TGCAGCGTTTATGTAAGCTCCTACAATGAGCAGTTCTTC

J gene: TRBJ2-2
clone size: -
D gene: -
V gene: TRBV19
CDR3 protein: CASSNLAGELFF
CDR3 DNA: TGTGCCAGTAGCAATTTAGCCGGGGAGCTGTTTTTT

J gene: TRBJ2-1
clone size: -
D gene: TRBD2
V gene: TRBV7-9
CDR3 protein: CVMGASGYNEQFF
CDR3 DNA: TGTGTCATGGGTGCTAGCGGGTACAATGAGCAGTTCTTC

J gene: TRBJ2-1
clone size: -
D gene: -
V gene: TRBV6-4
CDR3 protein: CASSEGRASRDEQFF
CDR3 DNA: TGTGCCAGCAGTGAAGGTAGGGCTAGTCGCGATGAGCAGTTCTTC

J gene: TRBJ2-3
clone size: many
D gene: TRBD1
V gene: TRBV5-1
CDR3 protein: CASERQGNSVADTQYF
CDR3 DNA: TGCGCCAGCGAAAGACAGGGAAATTCAGTTGCAGATACGCAGTATTTT

J gene: TRBJ1-1
clone size: few
D gene: -
V gene: TRBV29-1
CDR3 protein: CSVERARVNTEAFF
CDR3 DNA: TGCAGCGTTGAACGGGCCAGGGTGAACACTGAAGCTTTCTTT

J gene: TRBJ2-3
clone size: -
D gene: -
V gene: TRBV11-2
CDR3 protein: CASSFDHDLWDTQYF
CDR3 DNA: TGTGCCAGCAGCTTTGACCACGACCTTTGGGATACGCAGTATTTT

J gene: TRBJ1-1
clone size: -
D gene: -
V gene: TRBV30
CDR3 protein: CARIMNTEAFF
CDR3 DNA: TGTGCCCGGATAATGAACACTGAAGCTTTCTTT

J gene: TRBJ2-2
clone size: -
D gene: TRBD2
V gene: TRBV5-6
CDR3 protein: CASSRTLAETGELFF
CDR3 DNA: TGTGCCAGCAGCCGAACTCTAGCGGAGACCGGGGAGCTGTTTTTT

J gene: TRBJ2-4
clone size: -
D gene: -
V gene: TRBV7-2
CDR3 protein: CASSPAQNIQYF
CDR3 DNA: TGTGCCAGCAGCCCCGCCCAAAACATTCAGTACTTC

J gene: TRBJ1-1
clone size: -
D gene: -
V gene: TRBV14
CDR3 protein: CASSLQVTEAFF
CDR3 DNA: TGTGCCAGCAGCCTTCAGGTGACCGAAGCTTTCTTT

J gene: TRBJ1-2
clone size: -
D gene: -
V gene: TRBV30
CDR3 protein: CAWSKDRTNYGYTF
CDR3 DNA: TGTGCCTGGAGTAAGGACCGGACCAACTATGGCTACACCTTC

J gene: TRBJ2-2
clone size: -
D gene: -
V gene: TRBV2
CDR3 protein: CASSGYRGTTGELFF
CDR3 DNA: TGTGCCAGCAGTGGGTATCGGGGGACCACCGGGGAGCTGTTTTTT

J gene: TRBJ1-4
clone size: -
D gene: -
V gene: TRBV2
CDR3 protein: CASMIRATNEKLFF
CDR3 DNA: TGTGCCAGCATGATCAGGGCAACTAATGAAAAACTGTTTTTT

J gene: TRBJ2-2
clone size: once
D gene: -
V gene: TRBV29-1
CDR3 protein: CSADRPNTGELFF
CDR3 DNA: TGCAGCGCCGACAGGCCGAACACCGGGGAGCTGTTTTTT

J gene: TRBJ2-1
clone size: -
D gene: -
V gene: TRBV29-1
CDR3 protein: CSVRGPGVANEQFF
CDR3 DNA: TGCAGCGTCCGAGGGCCAGGGGTAGCCAATGAGCAGTTCTTC

J gene: TRBJ2-3
clone size: once
D gene: -
V gene: TRBV28
CDR3 protein: CASQTYTDTQYF
CDR3 DNA: TGTGCCAGCCAGACCTACACAGATACGCAGTATTTT

J gene: TRBJ1-6
clone size: -
D gene: -
V gene: TRBV6-6
CDR3 protein: CACQGGGDRSPLHF
CDR3 DNA: TGTGCCTGCCAAGGTGGGGGGGATCGCTCACCCCTCCACTTT

J gene: TRBJ2-5
clone size: -
D gene: -
V gene: TRBV7-8
CDR3 protein: CASSRTGAGETQYF
CDR3 DNA: TGTGCCAGCAGTCGGACCGGAGCAGGAGAGACCCAGTACTTC